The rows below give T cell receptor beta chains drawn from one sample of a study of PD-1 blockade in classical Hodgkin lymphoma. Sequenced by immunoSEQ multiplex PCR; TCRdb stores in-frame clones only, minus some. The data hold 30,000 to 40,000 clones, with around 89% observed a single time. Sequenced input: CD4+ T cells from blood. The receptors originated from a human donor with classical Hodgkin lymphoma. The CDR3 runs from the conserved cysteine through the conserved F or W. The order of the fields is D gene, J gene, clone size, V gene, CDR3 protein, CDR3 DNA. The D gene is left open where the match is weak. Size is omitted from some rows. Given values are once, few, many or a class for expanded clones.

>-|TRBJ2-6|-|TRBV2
CASSGRPRKDSGANVLTF
TGTGCCAGCAGTGGTAGGCCGCGGAAGGACTCTGGGGCCAACGTCCTGACTTTC
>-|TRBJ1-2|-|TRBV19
CASTSLMQGYTF
TGTGCCAGTACCTCTCTTATGCAGGGCTACACCTTC
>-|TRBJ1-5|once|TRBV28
CASFAEGRWQKNQPQHF
TGTGCCAGCTTTGCCGAAGGGAGGTGGCAGAAGAATCAGCCCCAGCATTTT
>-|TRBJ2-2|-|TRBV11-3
CASSLEGLDKRTSGLFF
TGTGCCAGCAGCTTAGAAGGGTTGGACAAAAGGACCAGCGGGCTGTTTTTT
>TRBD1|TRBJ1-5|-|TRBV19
CASSFRQGWKQPQHF
TGTGCCAGTAGTTTCCGACAGGGGTGGAAGCAGCCCCAGCATTTT
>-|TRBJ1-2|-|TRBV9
CASSVEIGNDYGYTF
TGTGCCAGCAGCGTAGAGATAGGGAACGACTATGGCTACACCTTC
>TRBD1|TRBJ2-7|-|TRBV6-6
CASETLGGQGNYEQYF
TGTGCCAGCGAAACCCTCGGGGGACAGGGAAACTACGAGCAGTACTTC
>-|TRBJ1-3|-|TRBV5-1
CASRSDSDGNTIYF
TGCGCCAGCAGATCCGACAGCGACGGAAACACCATATATTTT
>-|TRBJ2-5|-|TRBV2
CASSVVGGRETQYF
TGTGCCAGCAGTGTCGTCGGGGGGCGAGAGACCCAGTACTTC
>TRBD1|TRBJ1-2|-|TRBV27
CATKWARGNYGYTF
TGTGCCACCAAGTGGGCCAGGGGGAACTATGGCTACACCTTC
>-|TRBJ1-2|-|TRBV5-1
CASSLEGGYGYTF
TGCGCCAGCAGCTTGGAGGGAGGCTATGGCTACACCTTC
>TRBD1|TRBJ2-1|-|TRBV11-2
CASSLGTGFLNEWFF
TGTGCCAGCAGCTTAGGGACAGGGTTTCTTAACGAATGGTTCTTC